The clone carrying this TCR beta chain has more than one count but fewer than ten. Its antigen remains unknown. Unique molecular identifiers were incorporated into the prepared TCRbeta library. One entry per CDR3 protein results from TCRdb running MiXCR on the PCR reads. The repertoire has roughly 490,000 distinct CDR3 sequences, roughly an eighth of them found once; the top ten carry around 15%. V lost 3 bases to trimming and J lost 2 bases, with 11 bases between them. This CDR3 contains 15 residues. CDR1 and CDR2 from the germline V gene are LGHDT and YNNKEL (reference sequence). These data are taken from a study of T-cell reconstitution after alpha-beta-depleted transplantation in children. Notes on the study in general: Newly generated T cells supplied most T-cell counts and diversity one year post-transplant.

The starting material was PBMCs, mostly from graft donor cells, obtained 180 days after TCRalphabeta/CD19-depleted stem cell transplant. This sequence originates from a female patient aged 2-9 years who had a stem cell transplant for aplastic anemia, so the T cells may come from the graft donor. The rearrangement links TRBV3-1 to TRBJ2-1, with D possibly called TRBD1 or TRBD2 (5 bases each). In DNA form, the CDR3 reads TGTGCCAGCAGCCAGGGGGAGATCACCTACAATGAGCAGTTCTTC. Its protein is CASSQGEITYNEQFF.